These 29 T cell receptor beta chains share one sample of origin, sequenced in a study of technical replicates of blood from several donors. Generated by immunoSEQ multiplex PCR, the TCRdb table keeps only in-frame clones and is missing some. The data show about 81,000 clones, with roughly 77% seen just once and roughly 4% held by the top ten. What was sequenced was PBMCs. These receptor sequences come from a human donor in good health. Some clones in this sample may be carry-over from other donors' samples.

The chain uses TRBV2 and TRBJ2-3, with 9 bases aligning to TRBD2. This CDR3 comprises 13 residues. The J segment lost 6 bases and the V segment lost 6 bases, leaving 4 bases of the junction unmatched. Germline CDR1 SNHLY, CDR2 FYNNEI. For the CDR3, the DNA is TGTGCCAGCAGAGGGACTAGCCCCGATACGCAGTATTTT. It translates to CASRGTSPDTQYF.

The chain links TRBV6-5 to TRBJ2-1, with D perhaps TRBD2 (5 bases). This CDR3 region has 15 residues. V shed 6 bases and J shed 2 bases, with 14 bases lying between them. Germline CDR1 reads MNHEY; CDR2 reads SVGAGI. The CDR3 DNA sequence: TGTGCCAGCAGCTCTAGCCCCGGCCCCTACAATGAGCAGTTCTTC. It specifies CASSSSPGPYNEQFF.

V usage is TRBV10-3 and J usage is TRBJ1-4, with D maybe TRBD1 (5 bases). The CDR3 sequence is 14 residues long. Germline V gives CDR1 ENHRY, CDR2 SYGVKD. Trimming stripped 2 bases from V and 6 bases from J, with 10 bases between. Here the CDR3 DNA reads TGTGCCATCAGTGAGCCAGGGTACGATGAAAAACTGTTTTTT. Residues: CAISEPGYDEKLFF.

This chain links TRBV9 with TRBJ1-4; perhaps TRBD1 as D (6 bases). CDR3 size: 17 residues. Between the trimmed V and J ends, which lost 2 bases and 4 bases, there was a span of 18 bases. Germline assignment: CDR1 SGDLS and CDR2 YYNGEE. In nucleotides, the CDR3 is TGTGCCAGCAGCGTGGCTCCGGACAGTGAAGATAATGAAAAACTGTTTTTT. Encoded protein: CASSVAPDSEDNEKLFF.

The chain combines TRBV7-9 with TRBJ2-3; D not resolved. Trimming took off 4 bases at V and 6 bases at J, with 14 bases between the two ends. CDR1 and CDR2 from the germline V gene are SEHNR and FQNEAQ (reference sequence). This CDR3 has 14 amino acids. DNA for the CDR3: TGTGCCAGCAGCTCGGGTGGTTCATACGATACGCAGTATTTT. Translation: CASSSGGSYDTQYF.

The chain employs TRBV7-6 and TRBJ2-7, with 7 bases matching TRBD2. The CDR3 length is 16 residues. Germline assignment: CDR1 SGHVS and CDR2 FNYEAQ. V lost 5 bases, J lost 1 base, and 11 bases stayed unmatched. The CDR3 sequence is CASSTPTGGYSYEQYF. The CDR3 DNA sequence: TGTGCCAGCAGCACCCCGACGGGGGGATATTCCTACGAGCAGTACTTC.

This clone is a singleton in its sample. The chain recombines TRBV30 with TRBJ1-5, with D possibly being TRBD1 (5 bases). The CDR3 is 13 amino acids. V gave up 3 bases and J gave up 3 bases, with 9 bases separating them. Germline assignment: CDR1 GTSNPN and CDR2 SVGIG (reference sequence). The DNA of the CDR3 is TGTGCCTGGAGCGGACAAACCAATCAGCCCCAGCATTTT. Its protein is CAWSGQTNQPQHF. Full variable domain (missing parts from reference TRBV30 and TRBJ1-5): SQTIHQWPATLVQPVGSPLSLECTVEGTSNPNLYWYRQAAGRGLQLLFYSVGIGQISSEVPQNLSASRPQDRQFILSSKKLLLSDSGFYLCAWSGQTNQPQHFGDGTRLSIL.

This sequence joins TRBV7-8 and TRBJ2-3, with a tentative D call TRBD1 (5 bases). Germline loops: CDR1 SGHVS, CDR2 FQNEAQ. The V gene lost 8 bases and the J gene lost 4 bases, with 13 bases spanning the gap. CDR3 length: 13 amino acids. The CDR3 is CASGTRVPDTQYF. Here the CDR3 DNA reads TGTGCCAGCGGCACCAGGGTCCCAGATACGCAGTATTTT. The whole variable domain, remainder taken from reference TRBV7-8 and TRBJ2-3, is GAGVSQSPRYKVAKRGQDVALRCDPISGHVSLFWYQQALGQGPEFLTYFQNEAQLDKSGLPSDRFFAERPEGSVSTLKIQRTQQEDSAVYLCASGTRVPDTQYFGPGTRLTVL.

The chain uses TRBV5-1 and TRBJ2-5, with TRBD2 matching over 13 bases. Germline CDR1 and CDR2: SGHRS and YFSETQ. The V segment lost 4 bases and the J segment 4 bases; nucleotides outside the gene matches: 4. The CDR3 runs to 15 residues. The CDR3: CASSQLAGGGETQYF. The DNA for the CDR3 is TGCGCCAGCAGCCAACTAGCGGGGGGGGGAGAGACCCAGTACTTC.

The chain recombines TRBV13 with TRBJ1-6; D is perhaps TRBD1 (5 bases). The V gene lost 5 bases and the J gene lost 8 bases, with 16 bases spanning the gap. There are 15 residues in the CDR3. From germline, CDR1 is PRHDT and CDR2 FYEKMQ (reference sequence). The CDR3 DNA reads TGTGCCAGCAGCCGCACCGGGGGAGGATATTCACCCCTCCACTTT. This sequence encodes CASSRTGGGYSPLHF.

This chain joins TRBV11-1 and TRBJ1-1, with D uncertain. V was clipped by 2 bases and J by 1 base, with 5 bases between them. The CDR3 is made up of 13 amino acids. Germline CDR1 and CDR2: SGHAT and FQDESV (reference sequence). Written as DNA, the CDR3 is TGTGCCAGCAGCTTACGAGGGAACACTGAAGCTTTCTTT. It translates to CASSLRGNTEAFF.

DNA for the CDR3: TGCGCCAGCAGCCTACAGGGGGCGAATCAGCCCCAGCATTTT. As protein: CASSLQGANQPQHF. The V call is TRBV4-1, the J call TRBJ1-5, with 9 bases that match TRBD1. Trimming took 4 bases from V and 4 from J; bases not matched to a gene: 2. Germline loops: CDR1 MGHRA, CDR2 YSYEKL. This CDR3 contains 14 residues.

This chain joins TRBV6-1 and TRBJ1-2, with D unclear. CDR3 length: 14 amino acids. Germline V CDR1 and CDR2: MNHNS, SASEGT. Between the trimmed V and J ends, which lost 2 bases and 3 bases, there was a span of 10 bases. The CDR3 protein is CASSELEGYYGYTF. CDR3 in DNA: TGTGCCAGCAGTGAACTTGAGGGTTACTATGGCTACACCTTC.

The genes are TRBV29-1 and TRBJ2-7; weak D call: TRBD2 (6 bases). The CDR3 is 13 amino acids. Trimming removed 6 bases at V and 0 bases at J, with 12 bases between. Germline V gene sequence: CDR1 SQVTM, CDR2 ANQGSEA. CDR3 coding DNA: TGCAGCGTCCGGGACTCCAGCTCCTACGAGCAGTACTTC. Protein sequence: CSVRDSSSYEQYF.

The chain links TRBV7-8 to TRBJ2-1; a possible D gene is TRBD2 (5 bases). The V gene lost 5 bases and the J gene lost 9 bases, with 20 bases spanning the gap. This CDR3 has 15 amino acids. CDR1 is SGHVS, CDR2 FQNEAQ, per germline. This chain's CDR3 is CASSPARDWIFEQFF. DNA of the CDR3: TGTGCCAGCAGCCCCGCCCGGGATTGGATCTTTGAGCAGTTCTTC. The full variable domain, with the rest looked up from reference TRBV7-8 and TRBJ2-1, is GAGVSQSPRYKVAKRGQDVALRCDPISGHVSLFWYQQALGQGPEFLTYFQNEAQLDKSGLPSDRFFAERPEGSVSTLKIQRTQQEDSAVYLCASSPARDWIFEQFFGPGTRLTVL.

The rearrangement uses TRBV7-2 and TRBJ2-5; 8 bases agree with TRBD2. The CDR3 length is 15 residues. Trimming at V came to 5 bases and at J to 5 bases, leaving 10 bases not matched to a gene. The germline V gene has CDR1 SGHTA and CDR2 FQGNSA. The CDR3 nucleotides are TGTGCCAGCAGCCGAGCAGCGGGAGCTGGGGAGACCCAGTACTTC. Protein product: CASSRAAGAGETQYF.

This clone was detected a few times. The chain combines TRBV6-4 with TRBJ2-1; 7 nucleotides match TRBD2. Germline V gene data show CDR1 as MRHNA and CDR2 as SNTAGT. With V trimmed by 6 bases and J by 6 bases, 8 bases remained unmatched. The CDR3 extends over 14 amino acids. DNA of the CDR3: TGTGCCAGCAGCCCAGACGGGACTATCAATGAGCAGTTCTTC. Amino acids: CASSPDGTINEQFF.

The chain links TRBV7-9 to TRBJ2-7; 7 bases map to TRBD2. The CDR3 covers 15 residues. Per germline, CDR1 SEHNR and CDR2 FQNEAQ (reference sequence). J gave up 3 bases and V 0 bases, and 5 bases lay outside the gene matches. This CDR3 reads CASSLAGGTGYEQYF. CDR3 in DNA: TGTGCCAGCAGCTTAGCCGGGGGGACCGGCTACGAGCAGTACTTC.

The gene calls are TRBV2 and TRBJ2-7; D gene unclear. Germline-derived CDR1 and CDR2 are SNHLY and FYNNEI. This CDR3 contains 12 residues. Trimming took 3 bases from V and 4 from J, leaving 7 bases between them. The chain's CDR3 is CASSESPYEQYF. The CDR3 DNA sequence: TGTGCCAGCAGTGAGAGTCCGTACGAGCAGTACTTC.

This sequence joins TRBV6-6 and TRBJ2-5; 7 nucleotides line up with TRBD1. V dropped 0 bases and J dropped 2; count of bases not matched to a gene: 3. CDR1 MNHNY and CDR2 SVGAGI come from the germline V gene (reference sequence). The CDR3 is 15 residues long. The CDR3 region has the DNA TGTGCCAGCAGTTACTCCCACAGGGGACAAGAGACCCAGTACTTC. Translated: CASSYSHRGQETQYF.

The V call is TRBV7-6, the J call TRBJ2-5; 7 positions match TRBD2. This CDR3 spans 15 amino acids. J gave up 9 bases and V 5 bases, and 15 bases lay outside the gene matches. Germline CDR1 reads SGHVS; CDR2 reads FNYEAQ. The DNA of the CDR3 is TGTGCCAGCAGCGCCACAACTAGCGAGTCTGGGGCCCAGTACTTC. Encoded protein: CASSATTSESGAQYF. Variable domain in full (rest from reference TRBV7-6 and TRBJ2-5): GAGVSQSPRYKVTKRGQDVALRCDPISGHVSLYWYRQALGQGPEFLTYFNYEAQQDKSGLPNDRFSAERPEGSISTLTIQRTEQRDSAMYRCASSATTSESGAQYFGPGTRLLVL.

The genes are TRBV11-2 and TRBJ1-4; 7 bases match TRBD1. The germline CDR1 and CDR2 sequences are SGHAT and FQNNGV. The CDR3 contains 14 residues. V lost 5 bases, J lost 5 bases, and 5 bases stayed unmatched. CDR3 sequence (DNA): TGTGCCAGCAGCCGGGGACAGAGAAATGAAAAACTGTTTTTT. Encoded protein: CASSRGQRNEKLFF.

The chain is built from TRBV5-4 and TRBJ1-2; a weak D match, TRBD1 (6 bases). CDR3 size: 15 residues. CDR1 and CDR2 (germline): SGHNT, YYREEE (reference sequence). Trimming left V 5 bases short and J 4 bases short, with 18 bases between. The CDR3 reads CASRPGQSLSYGYTF. CDR3 DNA: TGTGCCAGCAGACCTGGACAGTCACTGAGCTATGGCTACACCTTC.

J is TRBJ1-5 and V is TRBV18; tentative D call: TRBD1 (5 bases). The CDR3 has 15 residues. The V gene's germline CDR1 is KGHSH and CDR2 LQKENI. V dropped 2 bases and J dropped 1 base, with 9 bases sitting between them. CDR3 region: CASSPGQSSNQPQHF. As DNA, the CDR3 is TGTGCCAGCTCACCAGGACAATCAAGCAATCAGCCCCAGCATTTT.

The chain employs TRBV6-5 and TRBJ1-5; TRBD1 is a possible D gene (5 bases). Germline CDR1 and CDR2: MNHEY and SVGAGI. The CDR3 contains 13 residues. Trimming pared 6 bases from V and 4 bases from J, leaving 10 bases between. The CDR3 reads CASRRDLNQPQHF. CDR3 nucleotides: TGTGCCAGCAGGCGGGACTTGAATCAGCCCCAGCATTTT.

V and J are TRBV7-9 and TRBJ2-3, with 9 bases aligning to TRBD2. The V gene end was trimmed by 1 base and the J gene end by 3 bases; junction bases not matched to a gene: 2. CDR1 and CDR2 (germline): SEHNR, FQNEAQ (reference sequence). This CDR3 comprises 15 residues. The CDR3 DNA reads TGTGCCAGCAGCTTAGACCTAGCGGGGACAGATACGCAGTATTTT. Its translation is CASSLDLAGTDTQYF.

This clone showed up just once. CDR3 nucleotide sequence: TGTGCCAGTAGTATCGGCGACAGGGACGAAAAACTGTTTTTT. Its translation: CASSIGDRDEKLFF. The chain joins TRBV19 to TRBJ1-4; TRBD1 matches at 7 bases. V was clipped by 3 bases and J by 8 bases; unmatched bases: 6. Germline lookup yields CDR1 LNHDA and CDR2 SQIVND (reference sequence). This CDR3 is built from 14 residues.

This clone appeared a few times. A junction end diverges from the germline sequence, so it may reflect a read error. This chain joins TRBV7-7 and TRBJ2-5, with 7 bases lining up with TRBD2. There are 14 residues in the CDR3. Germline V gene lookup returns CDR1 SSHAT and CDR2 FNYEAQ (reference sequence). In nucleotides, the CDR3 is TGTGCTAGCAGCTCACGAAGGGGAGGGGAGACCCAGTACTTC. Translated: CASSSRRGGETQYF.

The V and J genes are TRBV25-1 and TRBJ1-2; D is undetermined. The length of the CDR3 is 11 residues. V dropped 4 bases and J dropped 4 bases, with 4 bases sitting between them. Germline loops: CDR1 MGHDK, CDR2 SYGVNS. Here the CDR3 reads CASSAFYGYTF. The CDR3 coding sequence is TGTGCCAGCAGTGCCTTCTATGGCTACACCTTC.